This T cell receptor beta chain appears in the sequencing data of a study of graft-versus-host responses after intestinal transplantation. Repertoires were generated with immunoSEQ multiplex PCR, while TCRdb's copy carries only in-frame clones and drops some. Among 49,000 or so clones listed, about 93% were seen once. This clonotype was obtained from a human patient who received an intestinal transplant, so some T cells may come from the graft donor. The source was PBMCs, collected more than 750 days after a first intestinal transplant, on the day of a second.

CDR3 region: CASSPRLAGSYNEQFF. In DNA form, the CDR3 reads TGTGCCAGCAGCCCTAGACTAGCGGGCTCCTACAATGAGCAGTTCTTC. The V gene is TRBV7-3, the J gene TRBJ2-1; 10 positions match TRBD2. Trimming at V came to 5 bases and at J to 0 bases, leaving 4 bases not matched to a gene. Germline loops: CDR1 SGHTA, CDR2 FQGTGA. The CDR3 spans 16 residues.